The 27 T cell receptor beta chains given below trace back to one sample, sequenced in a study of post-analysis software for immune sequencing data. For these TCRs, the target antigens are not known. TCR beta cDNA libraries included unique molecular identifiers. TCRdb reprocessed the PCR reads with MiXCR, giving one entry per CDR3 protein. The table records about 770,000 distinct CDR3 sequences, roughly 50% of them present only once. Notes on the study in general: There were four or five TRBV segments more frequent in patients than controls, and TRBV5-6, TRBV5-1 and TRBV20-1 were among them.

Sequencing was carried out using blood. The receptors were gathered from a girl aged 5-17 years with multiple sclerosis.

This clonotype is a singleton in its sample. V and J are TRBV7-2 and TRBJ2-5; D gene uncertain. The length of the CDR3 is 14 residues. V shed 1 base and J shed 1 base, with 7 bases lying between them. Germline CDR1 reads SGHTA; CDR2 reads FQGNSA. CDR3 sequence: CASSLDYSQETQYF. The CDR3 DNA follows: TGTGCCAGCAGCTTAGACTATAGCCAAGAGACCCAGTACTTC. Based on the CDR3 plus reference TRBV7-2 and TRBJ2-5, the full variable domain is GAGVSQSPSNKVTEKGKDVELRCDPISGHTALYWYRQSLGQGLEFLIYFQGNSAPDKSGLPSDRFSAERTGGSVSTLTIQRTQQEDSAVYLCASSLDYSQETQYFGPGTRLLVL.

The chain recombines TRBV10-3 with TRBJ2-1; 9 nucleotides match TRBD2. V shed 6 bases, J shed 3 bases, and the junction held 3 bases outside the gene matches. Germline V gene lookup returns CDR1 ENHRY and CDR2 SYGVKD. This CDR3 comprises 14 residues. CDR3 coding DNA: TGTGCCATCAGCGTAGCGGGAGACTACAATGAGCAGTTCTTC. Its translation: CAISVAGDYNEQFF.

The chain carries TRBV11-2 and TRBJ2-1; D may match TRBD1 or TRBD2 (5 bases each). The germline V gene encodes CDR1 SGHAT and CDR2 FQNNGV. The CDR3 is 14 amino acids. V dropped 7 bases and J dropped 4 bases, with 14 bases sitting between them. DNA of the CDR3: TGTGCCAGCACCTGGGGCGGGTTATACAATGAGCAGTTCTTC. It translates to CASTWGGLYNEQFF.

J is TRBJ2-7 and V is TRBV6-1; possible D gene TRBD2, 5 bases. Germline V gives CDR1 MNHNS, CDR2 SASEGT. Trimming removed 3 bases from V and 6 bases from J, with 15 bases in between. This CDR3 contains 14 residues. CDR3 nucleotides: TGTGCCAGCAGTGACAGGCTAGCAGAGGTCGAGCAGTACTTC. It translates to CASSDRLAEVEQYF.

V and J are TRBV7-3 and TRBJ2-3; 8 nucleotides agree with TRBD2. V trimming: 8 bases; J trimming: 2 bases; junction bases outside the gene matches: 3. The germline V gene encodes CDR1 SGHTA and CDR2 FQGTGA. This CDR3 is 13 amino acids long. CDR3 sequence reads: CASGRGVTDTQYF. The CDR3 region has the DNA TGTGCCAGCGGGCGGGGGGTCACAGATACGCAGTATTTT.

The V gene is TRBV5-5, the J gene TRBJ2-4; possible D gene TRBD2, 6 bases. The CDR3 is 17 residues long. CDR1 and CDR2 (germline): SGHKS, YYEKEE (reference sequence). The V end was cut by 0 bases, the J end by 0 bases, with 13 bases between. The CDR3, as DNA: TGTGCCAGCAGCTTGGCCGTGGGGGAGGTAGCCAAAAACATTCAGTACTTC. It codes for CASSLAVGEVAKNIQYF.

This chain links TRBV12-3 or TRBV12-4 with TRBJ1-2; 11 nucleotides align to TRBD1. CDR3 size: 13 residues. The J segment lost 7 bases and the V segment lost 4 bases, leaving 2 bases of the junction unmatched. The CDR3 region is CASSSGTGGGYTF. Here the CDR3 DNA reads TGTGCCAGCAGTTCCGGGACAGGGGGTGGCTACACCTTC.

V usage is TRBV12-3 or TRBV12-4 and J usage is TRBJ1-1, with D possibly TRBD1 on 6 matching bases. The CDR3 covers 14 residues. With 6 bases removed from V and 5 bases from J, the gap between germline ends came to 16 bases. The CDR3 region is CASSSTSGQTEAFF. The CDR3, as DNA: TGTGCCAGCAGCTCCACATCCGGACAGACTGAAGCTTTCTTT.

V and J are TRBV12-3 or TRBV12-4 and TRBJ1-1, with a tentative D call TRBD1 (6 bases). Trimming removed 5 bases from V and 1 base from J, with 8 bases in between. There are 13 residues in the CDR3. CDR3 sequence reads: CASSEQGNTEAFF. CDR3 bases: TGTGCCAGCAGTGAACAGGGGAACACTGAAGCTTTCTTT.

This clonotype was detected once. This sequence joins TRBV15 and TRBJ1-4, with a possible D match to TRBD1 (5 bases). CDR1 is LNHNV and CDR2 is YYDKDF in the germline V gene (reference sequence). The CDR3 runs to 16 residues. Trimming stripped 0 bases from V and 8 bases from J, with 16 bases between. CDR3 in DNA: TGTGCCACCAGCAGAGAATTGGCAGGGAAGGCGGAAAAACTGTTTTTT. Its translation is CATSRELAGKAEKLFF.

This clonotype was observed a handful of times. The chain couples TRBV20-1 to TRBJ2-3; 7 bases align to TRBD2. V was pared by 7 bases and J by 0 bases, with 7 bases of the junction left unmatched. The CDR3 runs 14 residues. CDR1 DFQATT and CDR2 SNEGSKA come from the germline V gene (reference sequence). Here the CDR3 DNA reads TGCAGTGTCGTGGGCGGGAGAAGCACAGATACGCAGTATTTT. Translated, it gives CSVVGGRSTDTQYF.

This clonotype was observed a handful of times. The chain recombines TRBV12-3 or TRBV12-4 with TRBJ2-5; 10 bases match TRBD2. Unmatched junction bases numbered 6, after V lost 5 bases and J lost 0 bases. The CDR3 has 16 amino acids. The CDR3 sequence: CASSKPGLANQETQYF. DNA of the CDR3: TGTGCCAGCAGTAAGCCGGGACTAGCGAACCAAGAGACCCAGTACTTC.

CDR3 region: CASSFGGKRAFF. CDR3 bases: TGTGCCAGCAGTTTCGGGGGGAAGCGAGCTTTCTTT. V gene TRBV28 combines with J gene TRBJ1-1; a weak D match, TRBD1 (5 bases). V lost 3 bases and J lost 10, with 12 bases in between. The CDR3 extends over 12 amino acids. Per the germline V gene, CDR1 is MDHEN and CDR2 is SYDVKM.

V usage is TRBV2 and J usage is TRBJ2-1; 15 bases map to TRBD2. Germline CDR1 SNHLY, CDR2 FYNNEI. The CDR3 runs to 15 residues. The junction had 3 bases not matched to a gene; V was cut back by 6 bases and J by 6 bases. The CDR3 bases are TGTGCCAGCAGCGGGACTAGCGGGAGGACCAATGAGCAGTTCTTC. Amino acids: CASSGTSGRTNEQFF.

V and J are TRBV15 and TRBJ2-4; perhaps TRBD1 as D (5 bases). Germline V CDR1 and CDR2: LNHNV, YYDKDF (reference sequence). The germline V and J ends were trimmed by 0 bases and 6 bases, with 12 bases remaining between them. This CDR3 is 15 amino acids long. The chain's CDR3 is CATSRDLGRVNIQYF. The CDR3 nucleotides are TGTGCCACCAGCAGAGATCTGGGCAGGGTAAACATTCAGTACTTC. The variable domain in full, with the rest retrieved from reference TRBV15 and TRBJ2-4, is DAMVIQNPRYQVTQFGKPVTLSCSQTLNHNVMYWYQQKSSQAPKLLFHYYDKDFNNEADTPDNFQSRRPNTSFCFLDIRSPGLGDTAMYLCATSRDLGRVNIQYFGAGTRLSVL.

This chain uses TRBV18 with TRBJ1-5, with D tentatively TRBD1 (5 bases). The CDR3 is made up of 15 amino acids. CDR1 is KGHSH, CDR2 LQKENI, per germline. V was shortened by 2 bases and J by 5 bases, with 13 bases between the two germline ends. In nucleotides, the CDR3 is TGTGCCAGCTCACCATGGCACCGGGGGGATCAGCCCCAGCATTTT. This sequence encodes CASSPWHRGDQPQHF.

The chain is built from TRBV20-1 and TRBJ2-3; no clear D. Germline V gene lookup returns CDR1 DFQATT and CDR2 SNEGSKA (reference sequence). V lost 2 bases, J lost 0 bases, and 6 bases lay in between. The length of the CDR3 is 13 residues. The CDR3 loop reads CSARRSSTDTQYF. The CDR3 DNA reads as TGCAGTGCTAGACGCTCCAGCACAGATACGCAGTATTTT.

This chain links TRBV5-1 with TRBJ1-1; D remains unclear. Germline CDR1 SGHRS, CDR2 YFSETQ. The CDR3 totals 15 residues. Trimming left V 0 bases short and J 0 bases short, with 9 bases between. The CDR3 spells CASSLVPLVNTEAFF. The CDR3 nucleotides read TGCGCCAGCAGCTTGGTTCCCCTGGTGAACACTGAAGCTTTCTTT.

This chain joins TRBV7-2 and TRBJ1-1, with a tentative D call TRBD1 (5 bases). The germline CDR1 and CDR2 sequences are SGHTA and FQGNSA. V lost 2 bases and J 6 bases, leaving 13 bases between the germline ends. There are 14 residues in the CDR3. The CDR3 nucleotides are TGTGCCAGCAGCTTAACTAGGGTAGGGGCTGAAGCTTTCTTT. Its translation is CASSLTRVGAEAFF.

This clonotype was detected only a few times. The rearrangement joins TRBV4-2 to TRBJ2-3; 12 positions agree with TRBD2. V lost 1 base and J lost 2; bases outside the gene matches: 10. This CDR3 region has 19 residues. Per the germline V gene, CDR1 is LGHNA and CDR2 is YNFKEQ. CDR3: CASSQGLTGLAGITDTQYF. The DNA of the CDR3 is TGTGCCAGCAGCCAAGGGTTGACAGGACTAGCGGGGATCACAGATACGCAGTATTTT.

V usage is TRBV5-1 and J usage is TRBJ2-2, with D possibly TRBD1 on 5 matching bases. In germline, CDR1 is SGHRS, CDR2 YFSETQ. This CDR3 has 16 amino acids. The V and J ends lost 0 bases and 7 bases respectively, with 16 bases between them. Here the CDR3 reads CASSLGAGSSGGELFF. The DNA of the CDR3 is TGCGCCAGCAGCTTGGGGGCAGGGTCCTCAGGCGGGGAGCTGTTTTTT. Together with reference TRBV5-1 and TRBJ2-2, the CDR3 gives the full variable domain: KAGVTQTPRYLIKTRGQQVTLSCSPISGHRSVSWYQQTPGQGLQFLFEYFSETQRNKGNFPGRFSGRQFSNSRSEMNVSTLELGDSALYLCASSLGAGSSGGELFFGEGSRLTVL.

The rearrangement joins TRBV12-5 to TRBJ1-5; the D gene is possibly TRBD1 (6 bases). V lost 0 bases to trimming and J lost 5 bases, with 20 bases between them. Germline values: CDR1 LGHNT, CDR2 FRNRAP. CDR3 length: 18 residues. The CDR3 reads CASGLVLPPRGGDQPQHF. CDR3 sequence (DNA): TGTGCTAGTGGTTTGGTGCTACCCCCCAGGGGTGGCGATCAGCCCCAGCATTTT.

This chain uses TRBV20-1 with TRBJ2-3; TRBD2 agrees at 15 bases. With V trimmed by 3 bases and J by 0 bases, 10 bases remained unmatched. This CDR3 region has 19 residues. Germline-derived CDR1 and CDR2 are DFQATT and SNEGSKA (reference sequence). In DNA, the CDR3 is TGCAGTGCTAGTTCACCCCTCGGACTAGCGGGAGGGAGCACAGATACGCAGTATTTT. Translated: CSASSPLGLAGGSTDTQYF.

The rearrangement links TRBV12-5 to TRBJ2-1; 9 bases map to TRBD2. CDR3 length: 15 amino acids. J was trimmed by 7 bases and V by 3 bases; bases with no gene match: 7. Germline values: CDR1 LGHNT, CDR2 FRNRAP. CDR3 region: CASGLPGTSRNEQFF. As DNA, the CDR3 is TGTGCTAGTGGTTTACCCGGGACTAGCAGGAATGAGCAGTTCTTC.

The chain is built from TRBV24-1 and TRBJ2-3; tentative D call: TRBD2 (6 bases). Per the germline V gene, CDR1 is KGHDR and CDR2 is SFDVKD. The CDR3 extends over 17 amino acids. V gave up 4 bases and J gave up 1 base, with 17 bases separating them. The CDR3, as DNA: TGTGCCACCAGTGAAGGATTGGCTAGCGAAGGCACAGATACGCAGTATTTT. Its translation: CATSEGLASEGTDTQYF.

V and J are TRBV29-1 and TRBJ2-1; D is perhaps TRBD2 (6 bases). The V end was cut by 4 bases, the J end by 13 bases, with 20 bases between. CDR1 is SQVTM and CDR2 is ANQGSEA in the germline V gene. The CDR3 sequence is 13 residues long. The CDR3 coding sequence is TGCAGCGTTGGGGGAGGATGGGGCGAGACCCAGTTCTTC. This codes for CSVGGGWGETQFF.

CDR3 in DNA: TGTGCCAGCAGTTTAAGGGCAGGGAGAAATCAGCCCCAGCATTTT. Encoded protein: CASSLRAGRNQPQHF. The chain has TRBV12-3 or TRBV12-4 and TRBJ1-5; weak D call: TRBD1 (5 bases). The CDR3 spans 15 residues. Trimming removed 2 bases from V and 4 bases from J, with 12 bases in between.